These 27 T cell receptor beta chains were sequenced from one sample in a study of breast tumors, draining lymph nodes, adjacent tissues. Breast cancer patients provided tissue from their axillary draining lymph nodes. Each CDR3 protein is one row after TCRdb ran MiXCR on the multiplex PCR reads. The sample gives around 130,000 distinct CDR3 sequences, over 20% of which show up once; about 2.2% is in the top ten. The specimen was axillary lymph node tissue. The source is a female donor with breast cancer. Some clones in this sample may be carry-over from other donors' samples.

This clonotype was detected many times. This chain connects TRBV3-1 to TRBJ1-2; TRBD1 matches 7 bases. Germline CDR1 LGHDT, CDR2 YNNKEL (reference sequence). The CDR3 is 15 amino acids. The V and J ends lost 3 bases and 3 bases, in that order; junction bases with no gene match: 7. The CDR3 DNA reads TGTGCCAGCAGCCACCAGCAGGGGGTATACTATGGCTACACCTTC. Its protein product is CASSHQQGVYYGYTF.

On this clonotype itself: A much bigger clone sits one base away, suggesting this may be a read error. The chain employs TRBV30 and TRBJ2-2; perhaps D is TRBD1 or TRBD2 (5 bases each). The CDR3 runs to 14 residues. CDR1 and CDR2 (germline): GTSNPN, SVGIG (reference sequence). V lost 4 bases to trimming and J lost 4 bases, with 13 bases between them. CDR3 sequence (DNA): TGTGCCTGGACTGAGGGACCCAGCACCGGGGAGCTGTTTTTT. It yields the protein CAWTEGPSTGELFF. The full variable domain, rest sourced from reference TRBV30 and TRBJ2-2, is SQTIHQWPATLVQPVGSPLSLECTVEGTSNPNLYWYRQAAGRGLQLLFYSVGIGQISSEVPQNLSASRPQDRQFILSSKKLLLSDSGFYLCAWTEGPSTGELFFGEGSRLTVL.

This clonotype came up many times. The rearrangement uses TRBV20-1 and TRBJ2-1, with D unclear. CDR1 and CDR2 from the germline V gene are DFQATT and SNEGSKA (reference sequence). The CDR3 sequence is 12 residues long. V was shortened by 0 bases and J by 11 bases, with 11 bases between the two germline ends. DNA of the CDR3: TGCAGTGCTAGAGATGGGCGGAATAAGCAGTTCTTC. This sequence encodes CSARDGRNKQFF.

V and J are TRBV28 and TRBJ2-1, with D tentatively TRBD1 (5 bases). Per germline, CDR1 MDHEN and CDR2 SYDVKM. The CDR3 covers 15 residues. V was trimmed by 5 bases and J by 7 bases, leaving 18 bases between them. CDR3 sequence reads: CASSPLGSGSNEQFF. The CDR3 DNA follows: TGTGCCAGCAGTCCGTTAGGTTCAGGGTCTAATGAGCAGTTCTTC.

Many counts were recorded for this clonotype. The rearrangement uses TRBV15 and TRBJ2-7, with D perhaps being TRBD1 or TRBD2 (5 bases each). This CDR3 region has 15 residues. Germline assignment: CDR1 LNHNV and CDR2 YYDKDF (reference sequence). Trimming left V 2 bases short and J 2 bases short, with 13 bases between. The CDR3 coding sequence is TGTGCCACCAGCAGAACTCGGGACGGGGCCTACGAGCAGTACTTC. Residues: CATSRTRDGAYEQYF.

This clonotype has at least ten counts. The chain recombines TRBV7-2 with TRBJ2-1; D possibly corresponds to TRBD2 (6 bases). Per germline, CDR1 SGHTA and CDR2 FQGNSA. This CDR3 region has 16 residues. V gave up 7 bases and J gave up 3 bases, with 19 bases separating them. CDR3 nucleotide sequence: TGTGCCAGCATCCCTGCTGGTTTAGCGGACTACAATGAGCAGTTCTTC. Translation gives CASIPAGLADYNEQFF. Complete variable domain (other parts from reference TRBV7-2 and TRBJ2-1): GAGVSQSPSNKVTEKGKDVELRCDPISGHTALYWYRQSLGQGLEFLIYFQGNSAPDKSGLPSDRFSAERTGGSVSTLTIQRTQQEDSAVYLCASIPAGLADYNEQFFGPGTRLTVL.

Details on this clonotype: This may be a read error: a much more frequent sequence differs by one nucleotide. For the CDR3, the DNA is TGTGCCTGGAGCCGGGGGTCGCGCACAGATACGCAGTATTTT. Encoded protein: CAWSRGSRTDTQYF. The chain couples TRBV30 to TRBJ2-3, with D possibly being TRBD2 (6 bases). V was shortened by 3 bases and J by 1 base, with 11 bases between the two germline ends. The germline V gene has CDR1 GTSNPN and CDR2 SVGIG (reference sequence). The CDR3 is made up of 14 amino acids.

This clonotype was detected ten times or more. This chain uses TRBV27 with TRBJ2-3; no firm D call. CDR3 length: 14 amino acids. V dropped 8 bases and J dropped 0 bases, with 12 bases sitting between them. Germline CDR1 MNHEY, CDR2 SMNVEV (reference sequence). CDR3 DNA: TGTGCCAGCTTTGGTGTGGGGAGCACAGATACGCAGTATTTT. Translated: CASFGVGSTDTQYF.

This clonotype was detected many times. V gene TRBV11-2 combines with J gene TRBJ2-7; possible D gene TRBD2, 5 bases. Trimming cost V 2 bases and J 7 bases, with 18 bases left between them. This CDR3 spans 15 amino acids. CDR1 is SGHAT, CDR2 FQNNGV, per germline. CDR3 loop: CASSLSGSGRWEQYF. Here the CDR3 DNA reads TGTGCCAGCAGCTTATCTGGCAGCGGCCGCTGGGAGCAGTACTTC.

The table lists this clonotype with many counts. A read error may produce the germline difference seen at one junction end. V is TRBV6-5 and J is TRBJ2-7, with no clear D. Germline V gene lookup returns CDR1 MNHEY and CDR2 SVGAGI. The CDR3 sequence is 12 residues long. The CDR3 sequence: CASSYSRSFLTF. The CDR3 region has the DNA TGTGCCAGCAGTTATAGTAGGAGCTTTCTAACGTTC.

This clonotype appeared many times. The chain combines TRBV2 with TRBJ1-6, with no clear D. Trimming removed 6 bases from V and 2 bases from J, with 8 bases in between. The CDR3 extends over 14 amino acids. CDR1 and CDR2 (germline): SNHLY, FYNNEI. In DNA form, the CDR3 reads TGTGCCAGCAGGGAGACGGCCTATAATTCACCCCTCCACTTT. Protein product: CASRETAYNSPLHF.

This clonotype was picked up many times. V and J are TRBV7-8 and TRBJ2-3; 8 bases agree with TRBD2. Germline V gene lookup returns CDR1 SGHVS and CDR2 FQNEAQ. The trim removed 5 bases at V and 2 bases at J, leaving 15 bases unmatched. The CDR3 runs 18 residues. CDR3 sequence (DNA): TGTGCCAGCAGCCGCGGGACTAGAGCGAGAGCGACCACAGATACGCAGTATTTT. This codes for CASSRGTRARATTDTQYF.

This clonotype came up many times. The chain recombines TRBV5-1 with TRBJ2-1, with a tentative D call TRBD2 (5 bases). This CDR3 region has 15 residues. CDR1 SGHRS and CDR2 YFSETQ come from the germline V gene. Trimming removed 0 bases at V and 6 bases at J, with 13 bases between. This chain's CDR3 is CASSLDLAQRNEQFF. DNA of the CDR3: TGCGCCAGCAGCTTGGACCTAGCTCAGCGCAATGAGCAGTTCTTC.

Turning to this clonotype: This clone may be a read error of a much larger clone one base away. The rearrangement joins TRBV7-3 to TRBJ2-5, with TRBD1 as a possible D gene (6 bases). CDR3 length: 13 amino acids. CDR1 is SGHTA, CDR2 FQGTGA, per germline. CDR3 nucleotides: TGTGCCAGCAGCAGCGCAGGGGAAGAGACCCGGTACTTC. This translates into CASSSAGEETRYF.

This clonotype was found many times. The J gene is TRBJ2-1, the V gene TRBV7-8; 9 bases are a match to TRBD2. The CDR3 is 16 amino acids. The junction had 8 bases not matched to a gene; V was cut back by 3 bases and J by 5 bases. The germline gives CDR1 SGHVS, CDR2 FQNEAQ. The CDR3 region is CASSLGLAADDNEQFF. The CDR3 nucleotides are TGTGCCAGCAGCTTGGGACTAGCAGCCGACGACAATGAGCAGTTCTTC.

This clonotype has at least ten counts. This chain uses TRBV30 with TRBJ2-7; 8 bases agree with TRBD1. From germline, CDR1 is GTSNPN and CDR2 SVGIG (reference sequence). The length of the CDR3 is 13 residues. J lost 1 base, V lost 6 bases, and 5 bases had no gene match. For the CDR3, the DNA is TGTGCCTGCGGACAGGGAATTTCCTACGAGCAGTACTTC. Translated, it gives CACGQGISYEQYF.

This clonotype was counted at least ten times. This chain uses TRBV7-9 with TRBJ1-4; D is possibly TRBD1 (6 bases). Trimming took 7 bases from V and 12 from J, leaving 24 bases between them. Germline assignment: CDR1 SEHNR and CDR2 FQNEAQ (reference sequence). The CDR3 extends over 15 amino acids. The CDR3 DNA is TGTGCCAGCACAATCTCCGGGGGGCGCGGGAAAGAACTGTTTTTT. This translates into CASTISGGRGKELFF.

About this clonotype: A read error is possible here, since a much larger clone lies one base away. V is TRBV7-2 and J is TRBJ1-5; 8 bases are shared with TRBD1. The V and J ends lost 1 base and 4 bases, in that order; junction bases with no gene match: 9. CDR3 length: 17 amino acids. Per the germline V gene, CDR1 is SGHTA and CDR2 is FQGNSA. The CDR3 DNA is TGTGCCAGCAGCTTAGGACAGGGGTCGGGGGTGAATCAGCCCCAGCATTTT. Protein product: CASSLGQGSGVNQPQHF.

This clonotype was counted ten times or more. The chain carries TRBV5-1 and TRBJ2-1; 7 positions match TRBD1. V dropped 5 bases and J dropped 0; count of bases not matched to a gene: 5. The germline CDR1 and CDR2 sequences are SGHRS and YFSETQ. The CDR3 runs 15 residues. CDR3 nucleotides: TGCGCCAGCAGTCTGGGACAGTCCTCCTACAATGAGCAGTTCTTC. Its translation is CASSLGQSSYNEQFF.

In this sample, this clonotype turned up a few times. The chain combines TRBV5-8 with TRBJ2-3; 14 nucleotides agree with TRBD2. The CDR3 runs 18 residues. Germline lookup yields CDR1 SGHTS and CDR2 YDEGEE. V was clipped by 3 bases and J by 1 base; unmatched bases: 7. The CDR3 region is CASSSGTSGRSGTDTQYF. In DNA, the CDR3 is TGTGCCAGCAGCTCCGGGACTAGCGGGAGAAGTGGCACAGATACGCAGTATTTT.

This chain uses TRBV5-4 with TRBJ2-3, with D unresolved. Germline lookup yields CDR1 SGHNT and CDR2 YYREEE (reference sequence). This CDR3 spans 13 amino acids. V lost 0 bases and J lost 2, with 4 bases in between. CDR3 residues: CASSLDTTDTQYF. CDR3 nucleotide sequence: TGTGCCAGCAGCTTGGATACCACAGATACGCAGTATTTT.

There are many counts of this clonotype. V is TRBV9 and J is TRBJ2-3; D is perhaps TRBD1 or TRBD2 (6 bases each). The CDR3 runs to 16 residues. V shed 0 bases and J shed 4 bases, with 15 bases lying between them. CDR1 and CDR2 (germline): SGDLS, YYNGEE. The CDR3 DNA is TGTGCCAGCAGCGTAGAAGGGTCGGAGGGGGCAGATACGCAGTATTTT. It translates to CASSVEGSEGADTQYF. Complete variable domain (other parts from reference TRBV9 and TRBJ2-3): DSGVTQTPKHLITATGQRVTLRCSPRSGDLSVYWYQQSLDQGLQFLIQYYNGEERAKGNILERFSAQQFPDLHSELNLSSLELGDSALYFCASSVEGSEGADTQYFGPGTRLTVL.

The table lists this clonotype with many counts. The chain links TRBV20-1 to TRBJ1-2, with 7 bases that match TRBD1. Germline trimming cut 1 base from V and 8 bases from J; bases unmatched to any gene: 13. This CDR3 comprises 15 residues. Germline assignment: CDR1 DFQATT and CDR2 SNEGSKA (reference sequence). CDR3 sequence: CSARASDRESEGYTF. The CDR3 bases are TGCAGTGCTAGAGCCAGTGACAGGGAGTCAGAAGGCTACACCTTC.

J is TRBJ1-2 and V is TRBV19, with D tentatively TRBD1 (5 bases). CDR3 length: 16 amino acids. Deletions cut 9 bases from V and 3 bases from J, with 23 bases between. Germline V gene sequence: CDR1 LNHDA, CDR2 SQIVND (reference sequence). For the CDR3, the DNA is TGTGCCAGCCGCTTTTCAGGGCAGGGACTATACTATGGCTACACCTTC. This translates into CASRFSGQGLYYGYTF.

There are many counts of this clonotype. The chain employs TRBV20-1 and TRBJ2-7, with TRBD2 matching 10 bases. Germline V gives CDR1 DFQATT, CDR2 SNEGSKA (reference sequence). V was pared by 0 bases and J by 5 bases, with 13 bases of the junction left unmatched. The CDR3 is 17 residues long. In DNA, the CDR3 is TGCAGTGCTAGAGATGCAGTCAGAGCGGGAGGGCCCCACGAGCAGTACTTC. Encoded protein: CSARDAVRAGGPHEQYF.

In the case of this clonotype: A much more abundant neighbour one base away suggests this may be a read error. The chain is built from TRBV18 and TRBJ2-3; TRBD2 aligns across 11 bases. Trimming removed 3 bases from V and 7 bases from J; junction bases left unmatched: 12. Germline V gives CDR1 KGHSH, CDR2 LQKENI. The length of the CDR3 is 17 residues. This CDR3 is CASSPRLAGTLSYTQYF. The CDR3 DNA is TGTGCCAGCTCACCGCGACTAGCGGGAACGTTGTCATATACGCAGTATTTT.

Many counts were recorded for this clonotype. This rearrangement joins TRBV15 to TRBJ2-2; D uncertain. Trimming took off 4 bases at V and 1 base at J, with 7 bases between the two ends. The CDR3 sequence is 14 residues long. Germline V CDR1 and CDR2: LNHNV, YYDKDF (reference sequence). As DNA, the CDR3 is TGTGCCACCAGCAATCTGGGGAACACCGGGGAGCTGTTTTTT. This codes for CATSNLGNTGELFF.